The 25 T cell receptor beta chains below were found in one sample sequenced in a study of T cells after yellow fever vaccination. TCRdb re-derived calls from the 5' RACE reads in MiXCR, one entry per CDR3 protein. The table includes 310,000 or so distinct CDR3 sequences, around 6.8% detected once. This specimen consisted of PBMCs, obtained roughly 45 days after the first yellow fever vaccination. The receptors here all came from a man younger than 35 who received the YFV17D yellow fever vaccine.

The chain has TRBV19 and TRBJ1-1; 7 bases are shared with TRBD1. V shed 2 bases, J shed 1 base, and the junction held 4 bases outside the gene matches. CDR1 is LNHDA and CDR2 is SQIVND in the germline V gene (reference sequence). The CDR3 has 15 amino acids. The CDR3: CASSIMGTANTEAFF. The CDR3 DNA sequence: TGTGCCAGTAGTATAATGGGGACAGCGAACACTGAAGCTTTCTTT.

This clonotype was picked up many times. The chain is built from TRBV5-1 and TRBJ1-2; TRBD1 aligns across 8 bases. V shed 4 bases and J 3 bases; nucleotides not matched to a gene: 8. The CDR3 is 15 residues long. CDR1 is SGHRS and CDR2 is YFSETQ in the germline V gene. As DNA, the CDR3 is TGCGCCAGCAGCCGACAGGGGAACGGTGACTATGGCTACACCTTC. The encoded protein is CASSRQGNGDYGYTF. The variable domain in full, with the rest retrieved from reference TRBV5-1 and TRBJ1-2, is KAGVTQTPRYLIKTRGQQVTLSCSPISGHRSVSWYQQTPGQGLQFLFEYFSETQRNKGNFPGRFSGRQFSNSRSEMNVSTLELGDSALYLCASSRQGNGDYGYTFGSGTRLTVV.

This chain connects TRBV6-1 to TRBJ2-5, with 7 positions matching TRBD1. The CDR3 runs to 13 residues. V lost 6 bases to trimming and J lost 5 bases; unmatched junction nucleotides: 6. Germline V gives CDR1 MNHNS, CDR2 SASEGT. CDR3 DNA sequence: TGTGCCAGCAGCGACAGGGTGCGGGAGACCCAGTACTTC. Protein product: CASSDRVRETQYF.

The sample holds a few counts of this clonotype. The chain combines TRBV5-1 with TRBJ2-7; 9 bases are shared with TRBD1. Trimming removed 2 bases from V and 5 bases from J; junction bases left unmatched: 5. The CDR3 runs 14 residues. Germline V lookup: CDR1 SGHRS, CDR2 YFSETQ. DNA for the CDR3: TGCGCCAGCAGCTTTGGGACAGGGTGGGACGAGCAGTACGTC. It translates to CASSFGTGWDEQYV.

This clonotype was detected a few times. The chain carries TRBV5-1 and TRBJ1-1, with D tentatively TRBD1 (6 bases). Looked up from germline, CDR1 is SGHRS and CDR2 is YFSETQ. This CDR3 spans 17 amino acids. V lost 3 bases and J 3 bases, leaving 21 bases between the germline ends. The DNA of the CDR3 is TGCGCCAGCAGCTCTGGTGCACTAGGGGGAAAAGACACTGAAGCTTTCTTT. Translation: CASSSGALGGKDTEAFF.

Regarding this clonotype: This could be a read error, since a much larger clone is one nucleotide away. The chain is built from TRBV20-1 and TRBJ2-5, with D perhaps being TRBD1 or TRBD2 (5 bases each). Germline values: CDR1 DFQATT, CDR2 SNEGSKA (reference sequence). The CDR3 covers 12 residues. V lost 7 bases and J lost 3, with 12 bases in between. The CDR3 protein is CSVSWGKETQYF. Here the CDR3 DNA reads TGCAGTGTTAGTTGGGGGAAAGAGACCCAGTACTTC.

CDR3 protein: CASSQIQGGAETQYF. The CDR3 DNA follows: TGTGCCAGCAGTCAGATACAGGGGGGTGCAGAGACCCAGTACTTC. The chain joins TRBV28 to TRBJ2-5, with TRBD1 identical over 8 bases. J lost 4 bases, V lost 5 bases, and 9 bases had no gene match. Germline assignment: CDR1 MDHEN and CDR2 SYDVKM. The CDR3 covers 15 residues.

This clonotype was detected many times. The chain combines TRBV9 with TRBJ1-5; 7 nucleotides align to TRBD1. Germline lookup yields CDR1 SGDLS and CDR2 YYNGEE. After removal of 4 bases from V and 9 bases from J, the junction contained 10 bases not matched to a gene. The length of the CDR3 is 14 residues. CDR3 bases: TGTGCCAGCAGCCCAGGGGGGGCTGGCGGGCCCCAGCATTTT. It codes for CASSPGGAGGPQHF.

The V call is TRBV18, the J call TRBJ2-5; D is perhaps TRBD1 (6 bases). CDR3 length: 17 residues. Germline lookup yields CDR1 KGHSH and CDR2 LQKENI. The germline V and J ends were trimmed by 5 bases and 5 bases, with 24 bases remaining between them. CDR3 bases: TGTGCCAGCTCAGGCTTTCCGATACAGGGCGGTCCGGAGACCCAGTACTTC. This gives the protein CASSGFPIQGGPETQYF.

This CDR3 is CASSPPGQGFETQYF. CDR3 in DNA: TGTGCCAGCAGTCCGCCGGGACAGGGGTTTGAGACCCAGTACTTC. The chain is built from TRBV25-1 and TRBJ2-5; 10 bases are a match to TRBD1. V was pared by 5 bases and J by 5 bases, with 8 bases of the junction left unmatched. Germline V gives CDR1 MGHDK, CDR2 SYGVNS. The CDR3 spans 15 residues.

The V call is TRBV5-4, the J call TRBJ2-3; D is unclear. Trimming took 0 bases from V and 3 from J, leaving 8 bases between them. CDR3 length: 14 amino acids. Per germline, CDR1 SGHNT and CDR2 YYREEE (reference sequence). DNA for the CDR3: TGTGCCAGCAGCTTGGCCTGGGAAACAGATACGCAGTATTTT. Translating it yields CASSLAWETDTQYF. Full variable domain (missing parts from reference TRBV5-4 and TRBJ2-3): ETGVTQSPTHLIKTRGQQVTLRCSSQSGHNTVSWYQQALGQGPQFIFQYYREEENGRGNFPPRFSGLQFPNYSSELNVNALELDDSALYLCASSLAWETDTQYFGPGTRLTVL.

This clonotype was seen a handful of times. The CDR3 DNA is TGTGCCATCTTTCGGGCGACCCAATCCCGAAATGAGCAGTTCTTC. Its protein is CAIFRATQSRNEQFF. V and J are TRBV6-1 and TRBJ2-1; no clear D. The germline V gene has CDR1 MNHNS and CDR2 SASEGT. This CDR3 contains 15 residues. V was trimmed by 10 bases and J by 7 bases, leaving 23 bases between them.

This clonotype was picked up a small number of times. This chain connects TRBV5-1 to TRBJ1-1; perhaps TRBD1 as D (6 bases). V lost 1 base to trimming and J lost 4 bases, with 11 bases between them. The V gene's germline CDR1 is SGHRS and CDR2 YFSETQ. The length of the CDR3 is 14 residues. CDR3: CASSLWGQGTEAFF. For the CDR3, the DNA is TGCGCCAGCAGCTTGTGGGGGCAAGGCACTGAAGCTTTCTTT.

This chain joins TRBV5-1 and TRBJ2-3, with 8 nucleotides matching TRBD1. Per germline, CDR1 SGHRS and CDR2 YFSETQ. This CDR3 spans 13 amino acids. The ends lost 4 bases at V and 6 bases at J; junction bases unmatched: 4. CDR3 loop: CASSLTGEDTQYF. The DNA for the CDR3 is TGCGCCAGCAGCCTGACAGGGGAGGATACGCAGTATTTT.

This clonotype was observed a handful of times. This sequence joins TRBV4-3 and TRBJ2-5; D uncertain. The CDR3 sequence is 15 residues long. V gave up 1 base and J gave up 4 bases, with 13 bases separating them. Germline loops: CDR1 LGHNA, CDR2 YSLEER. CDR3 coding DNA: TGCGCCAGCAGCCAAGTAGGGAACAGTCTAGAGACCCAGTACTTC. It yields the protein CASSQVGNSLETQYF.

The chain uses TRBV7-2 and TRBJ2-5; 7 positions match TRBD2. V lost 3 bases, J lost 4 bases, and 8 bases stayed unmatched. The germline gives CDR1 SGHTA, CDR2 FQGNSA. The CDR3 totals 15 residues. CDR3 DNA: TGTGCCAGCAGCTTCGCGGGGGTATCGGTAGAGACCCAGTACTTC. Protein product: CASSFAGVSVETQYF.

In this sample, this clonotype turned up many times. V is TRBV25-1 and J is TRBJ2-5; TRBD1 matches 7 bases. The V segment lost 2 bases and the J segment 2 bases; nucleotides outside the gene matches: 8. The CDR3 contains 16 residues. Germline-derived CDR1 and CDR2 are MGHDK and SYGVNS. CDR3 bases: TGTGCCAGCAGTGAAGCAGGGGGATTTTGGCAAGAGACCCAGTACTTC. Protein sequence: CASSEAGGFWQETQYF.

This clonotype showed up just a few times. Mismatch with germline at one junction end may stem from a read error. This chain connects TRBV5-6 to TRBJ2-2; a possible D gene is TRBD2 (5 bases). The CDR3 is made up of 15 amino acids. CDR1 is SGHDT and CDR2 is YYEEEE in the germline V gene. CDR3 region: CASSLERGNTGELFF. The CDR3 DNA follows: TGTGCCAGCAGCTTGGAGAGAGGGAACACCGGCGAGCTGTTTTTT.

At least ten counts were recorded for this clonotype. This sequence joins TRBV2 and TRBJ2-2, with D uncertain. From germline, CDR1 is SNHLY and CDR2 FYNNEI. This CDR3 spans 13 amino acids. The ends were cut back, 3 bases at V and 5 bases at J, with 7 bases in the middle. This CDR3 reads CASSEGWTGELFF. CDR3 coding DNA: TGTGCCAGCAGTGAGGGCTGGACCGGGGAGCTGTTTTTT. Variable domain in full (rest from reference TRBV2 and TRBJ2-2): EPEVTQTPSHQVTQMGQEVILRCVPISNHLYFYWYRQILGQKVEFLVSFYNNEISEKSEIFDDQFSVERPDGSNFTLKIRSTKLEDSAMYFCASSEGWTGELFFGEGSRLTVL.

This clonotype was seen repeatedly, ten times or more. The CDR3 is CASSLSFLGLDDEQFF. The CDR3 DNA reads as TGCGCCAGCAGCTTGAGTTTTCTGGGGCTAGATGATGAGCAGTTCTTC. The rearrangement joins TRBV5-1 to TRBJ2-1, with D perhaps matching TRBD1 (5 bases). Germline V lookup: CDR1 SGHRS, CDR2 YFSETQ. The CDR3 spans 16 residues. Between the trimmed V and J ends, which lost 1 base and 8 bases, there was a span of 19 bases.

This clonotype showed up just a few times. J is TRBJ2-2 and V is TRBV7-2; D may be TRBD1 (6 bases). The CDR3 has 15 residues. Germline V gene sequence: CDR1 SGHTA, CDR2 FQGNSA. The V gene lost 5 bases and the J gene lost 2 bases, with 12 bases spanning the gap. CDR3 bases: TGTGCCAGCAGCCTCGACAGGCGAAACACCGGGGAGCTGTTTTTT. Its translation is CASSLDRRNTGELFF.

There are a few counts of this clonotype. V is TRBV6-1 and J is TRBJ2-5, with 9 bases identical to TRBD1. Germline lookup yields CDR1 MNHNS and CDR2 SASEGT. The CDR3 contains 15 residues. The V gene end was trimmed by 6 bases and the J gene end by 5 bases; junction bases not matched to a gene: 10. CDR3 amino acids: CASSRSDRGRETQYF. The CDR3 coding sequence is TGTGCCAGCAGCCGATCGGACAGGGGAAGGGAGACCCAGTACTTC.

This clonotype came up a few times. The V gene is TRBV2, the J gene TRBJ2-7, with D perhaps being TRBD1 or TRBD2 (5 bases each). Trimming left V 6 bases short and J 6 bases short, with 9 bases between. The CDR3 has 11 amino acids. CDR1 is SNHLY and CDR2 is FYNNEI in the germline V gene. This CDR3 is CASRKGPEQYV. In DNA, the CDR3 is TGTGCCAGCAGGAAGGGACCCGAGCAGTACGTC.

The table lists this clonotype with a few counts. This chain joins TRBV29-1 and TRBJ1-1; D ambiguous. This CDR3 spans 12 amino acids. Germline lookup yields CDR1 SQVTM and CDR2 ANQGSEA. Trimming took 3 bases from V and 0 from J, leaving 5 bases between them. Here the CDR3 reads CSVDTMNTEAFF. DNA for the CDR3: TGCAGCGTTGATACCATGAACACTGAAGCTTTCTTT.

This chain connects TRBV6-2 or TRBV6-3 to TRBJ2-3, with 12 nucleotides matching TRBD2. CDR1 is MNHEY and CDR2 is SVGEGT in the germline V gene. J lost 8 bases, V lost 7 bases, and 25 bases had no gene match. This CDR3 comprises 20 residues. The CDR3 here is CASISYGASGGAIGVGTQYF. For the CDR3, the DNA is TGTGCCAGCATCTCATATGGAGCTAGCGGGGGGGCCATAGGAGTCGGTACGCAGTATTTT.